A single T cell receptor (beta chain) is shown here with its context. Its cognate antigen is unknown. This entry is derived from a study of post-analysis software for immune sequencing data. Germline CDR1 is SGHVS and CDR2 is FQNEAQ. With 1 base removed from V and 14 bases from J, the gap between germline ends came to 22 bases. The CDR3 contains 15 residues. Unique molecular identifiers were carried by the TCR beta cDNA libraries. Once about 0.85 to 11 million T cells were used, hundreds of thousands of cDNA molecules resulted. TCRdb re-derived calls from the PCR reads in MiXCR, one entry per CDR3 protein. The table shows about 430,000 distinct CDR3 sequences, with more than 30% occurring only once. Regarding the study as a whole: For normalized Chao1 diversity, multiple sclerosis patients scored significantly lower than controls did. Roughly 5 TRBV segments, including TRBV5-6, TRBV5-1 and TRBV20-1, were more frequent in patients than controls.

Sequencing was carried out using blood. This TCR derives from a girl aged 2 to 9 with multiple sclerosis. The V call is TRBV7-8, the J call TRBJ2-3; D may be TRBD1 (6 bases). The CDR3 sequence is CASSLGARGALGRYF. CDR3 coding DNA: TGTGCCAGCAGCTTAGGTGCCAGGGGCGCGTTGGGGCGGTATTTT.